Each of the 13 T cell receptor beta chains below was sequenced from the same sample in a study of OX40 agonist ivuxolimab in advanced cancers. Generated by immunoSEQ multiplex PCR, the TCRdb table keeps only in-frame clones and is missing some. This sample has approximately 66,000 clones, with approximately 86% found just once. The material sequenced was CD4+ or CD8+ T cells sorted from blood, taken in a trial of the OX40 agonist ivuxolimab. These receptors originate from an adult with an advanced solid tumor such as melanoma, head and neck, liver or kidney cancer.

The CDR3, as DNA: TGTGCCAGCAGTCCCACCTTGCTAGCGGGCCACCGGGAGCTGTTTTTT. Translating gives CASSPTLLAGHRELFF. The chain is built from TRBV27 and TRBJ2-2, with 8 positions matching TRBD2. The V segment lost 5 bases and the J segment 9 bases; nucleotides outside the gene matches: 14. The V gene's germline CDR1 is MNHEY and CDR2 SMNVEV (reference sequence). The CDR3 covers 16 residues.

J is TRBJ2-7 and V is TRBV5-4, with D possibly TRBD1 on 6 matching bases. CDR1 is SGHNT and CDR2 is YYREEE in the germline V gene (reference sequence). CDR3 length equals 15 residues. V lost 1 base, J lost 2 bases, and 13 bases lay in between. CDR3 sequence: CASSLQGTGTYEQYF. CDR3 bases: TGTGCCAGCAGCTTGCAGGGGACCGGGACCTACGAGCAGTACTTC.

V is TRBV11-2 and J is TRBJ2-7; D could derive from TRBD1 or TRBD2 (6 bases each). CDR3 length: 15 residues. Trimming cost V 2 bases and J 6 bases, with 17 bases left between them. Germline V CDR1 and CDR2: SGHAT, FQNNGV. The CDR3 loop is CASSLSGYRESEQYF. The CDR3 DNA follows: TGTGCCAGCAGCTTAAGCGGGTACAGGGAGAGCGAGCAGTACTTC.

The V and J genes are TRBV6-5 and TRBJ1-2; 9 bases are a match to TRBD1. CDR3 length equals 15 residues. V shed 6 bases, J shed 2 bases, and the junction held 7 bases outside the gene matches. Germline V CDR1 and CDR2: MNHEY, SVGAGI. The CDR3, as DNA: TGTGCCAGCAGGCCCGGGACAGGGAGAAACTATGGCTACACCTTC. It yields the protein CASRPGTGRNYGYTF.

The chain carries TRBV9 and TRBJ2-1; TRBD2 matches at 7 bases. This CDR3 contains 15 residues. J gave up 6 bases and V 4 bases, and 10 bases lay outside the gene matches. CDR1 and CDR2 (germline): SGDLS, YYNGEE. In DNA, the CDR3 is TGTGCCAGCAGCCCCCGGCTAGCGGAGGTCAATGAGCAGTTCTTC. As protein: CASSPRLAEVNEQFF.

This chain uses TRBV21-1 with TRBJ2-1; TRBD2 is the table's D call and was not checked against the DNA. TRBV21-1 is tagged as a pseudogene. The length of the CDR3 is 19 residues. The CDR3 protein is CAGLRWRESRVSTYNEQFF. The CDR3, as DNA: TGTGCCGGCCTTAGATGGCGGGAGAGTAGAGTGTCCACCTACAATGAGCAGTTCTTC.

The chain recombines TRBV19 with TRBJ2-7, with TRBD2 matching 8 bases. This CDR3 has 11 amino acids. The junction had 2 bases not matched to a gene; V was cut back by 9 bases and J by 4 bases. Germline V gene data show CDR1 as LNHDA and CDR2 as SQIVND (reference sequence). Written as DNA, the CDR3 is TGTGCCAGCGGGGGGGTGTACGAGCAGTACTTC. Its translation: CASGGVYEQYF.

The CDR3 loop is CASSFRQGVLTGANVLTF. CDR3 nucleotide sequence: TGTGCCAGCAGTTTCCGGCAGGGGGTTCTCACTGGGGCCAACGTCCTGACTTTC. The genes are TRBV27 and TRBJ2-6; 7 bases are a match to TRBD1. Trimming cost V 3 bases and J 2 bases; bases outside gene matches: 10. From germline, CDR1 is MNHEY and CDR2 SMNVEV (reference sequence). The CDR3 runs to 18 residues.

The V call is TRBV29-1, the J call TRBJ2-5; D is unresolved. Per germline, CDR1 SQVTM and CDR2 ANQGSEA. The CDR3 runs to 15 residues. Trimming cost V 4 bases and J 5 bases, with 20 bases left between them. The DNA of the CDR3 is TGCAGCGTTGGCGACCTGACCCGGCCCCGGGAGACCCAGTACTTC. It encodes CSVGDLTRPRETQYF.

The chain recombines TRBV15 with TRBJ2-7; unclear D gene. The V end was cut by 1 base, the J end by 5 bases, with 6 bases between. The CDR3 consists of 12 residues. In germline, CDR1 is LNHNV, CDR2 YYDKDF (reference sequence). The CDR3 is CATSRAPNEQYF. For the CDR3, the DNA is TGTGCCACCAGCAGAGCGCCTAACGAGCAGTACTTC.

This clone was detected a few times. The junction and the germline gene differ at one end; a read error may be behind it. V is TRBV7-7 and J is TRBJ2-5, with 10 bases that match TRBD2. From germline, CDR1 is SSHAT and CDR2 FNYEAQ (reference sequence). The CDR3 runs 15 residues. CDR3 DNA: TGTGCTAGCAGCTTGGGGACTAGCGCTCGGGAGACCCAGTACTTC. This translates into CASSLGTSARETQYF.

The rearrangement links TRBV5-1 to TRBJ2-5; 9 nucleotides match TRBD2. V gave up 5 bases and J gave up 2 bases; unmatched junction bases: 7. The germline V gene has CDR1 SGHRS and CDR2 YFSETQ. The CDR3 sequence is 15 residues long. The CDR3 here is CASRGSLAGQETQYF. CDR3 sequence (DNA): TGCGCCAGCAGGGGCTCCCTAGCGGGGCAAGAGACCCAGTACTTC.

This CDR3 is CASRSGRAINEQFF. The CDR3 DNA follows: TGTGCCAGCAGAAGCGGGAGGGCCATCAATGAGCAGTTCTTC. The chain employs TRBV5-6 and TRBJ2-1; 10 bases are a match to TRBD2. Germline loops: CDR1 SGHDT, CDR2 YYEEEE. Unmatched junction bases numbered 5, after V lost 5 bases and J lost 6 bases. The CDR3 extends over 14 amino acids.